This T cell receptor (beta chain) was profiled in a study of T cell changes during pregnancy in multiple sclerosis. Assay used: immunoSEQ multiplex PCR; TCRdb lists only in-frame clones, some missing. The sample carries around 80,000 clones, approximately 95% recorded once. Sequencing used peripheral blood, obtained in the second trimester of pregnancy. The source of this sequence is a female donor in good health, enrolled as a control in a pregnancy study.

CDR3 protein: CASSHSGTYTYEQYF. CDR3 sequence (DNA): TGTGCCAGCAGTCATTCCGGGACATATACCTACGAGCAGTACTTC. The V call is TRBV6-5, the J call TRBJ2-7; D may be TRBD1 (6 bases). The CDR3 contains 15 residues. V lost 5 bases and J 2 bases, leaving 16 bases between the germline ends. The germline gives CDR1 MNHEY, CDR2 SVGAGI.